One sample yielded the 31 T cell receptor beta chains listed below, sequenced in a study of T cells in Graves' hyperthyroidism and ophthalmopathy. Using RNA transcripts as the source, TCR beta CDR3 regions were amplified. First-round RT-PCR with HTBI primers amplified the TCR CDR3 region. TCRdb used MiXCR to reprocess the multiplex PCR reads, holding one entry per CDR3 protein. The sample shows almost 35,000 distinct CDR3 sequences, about 52% of them seen only once. The sequenced material came from blood. The receptors here all came from a woman aged 40-49 years with Graves' ophthalmopathy.

Points on this clonotype: This sequence may be a read error, since a much larger clone differs from it by one base. This chain connects TRBV3-1 to TRBJ2-1, with TRBD2 identical over 7 bases. The CDR3 loop spans 15 amino acids. Germline lookup yields CDR1 LGHDT and CDR2 YNNKEL (reference sequence). The CDR3 loop reads CASSRLASGQNVQFF. Here the CDR3 DNA reads TGTGCCAGCAGCCGTTTGGCTAGCGGCCAAAATGTGCAGTTCTTC.

This clonotype was counted ten times or more. The chain links TRBV29-1 to TRBJ2-5; 7 positions agree with TRBD2. V gave up 2 bases and J gave up 5 bases; unmatched junction bases: 11. The CDR3 runs 15 residues. Per the germline V gene, CDR1 is SQVTM and CDR2 is ANQGSEA. The CDR3 sequence: CSVEPGGGERETQYF. The CDR3 nucleotides read TGCAGCGTTGAACCCGGTGGGGGGGAACGGGAGACCCAGTACTTC. Filled out from reference TRBV29-1 and TRBJ2-5, the complete variable domain reads SAVISQKPSRDICQRGTSLTIQCQVDSQVTMMFWYRQQPGQSLTLIATANQGSEATYESGFVIDKFPISRPNLTFSTLTVSNMSPEDSSIYLCSVEPGGGERETQYFGPGTRLLVL.

The chain uses TRBV30 and TRBJ1-1, with D hard to call. CDR1 is GTSNPN, CDR2 SVGIG, per germline (reference sequence). The length of the CDR3 is 12 residues. The germline V and J ends were trimmed by 5 bases and 5 bases, with 12 bases remaining between them. The CDR3: CAWAVEGTEAFF. The CDR3 DNA follows: TGTGCCTGGGCCGTGGAGGGAACTGAAGCTTTCTTT.

The chain is built from TRBV7-2 and TRBJ1-3; maybe TRBD1 (6 bases). The V gene lost 1 base and the J gene lost 7 bases, with 14 bases spanning the gap. The CDR3 loop spans 15 amino acids. Germline-derived CDR1 and CDR2 are SGHTA and FQGNSA. The CDR3 spells CASSLELAGGNTIYF. Here the CDR3 DNA reads TGTGCCAGCAGCTTAGAACTAGCGGGGGGCAACACCATATATTTT.

This clonotype has a count of ten or more. The V call is TRBV5-6, the J call TRBJ2-5, with TRBD2 identical over 15 bases. The CDR3 has 17 amino acids. V gave up 3 bases and J gave up 5 bases; unmatched junction bases: 8. Germline V CDR1 and CDR2: SGHDT, YYEEEE. The CDR3 DNA is TGTGCCAGCAGCTCGTATCCCGGGACTAGCGGGGGGGAGACCCAGTACTTC. It is translated as CASSSYPGTSGGETQYF. The variable domain in full, completed from reference TRBV5-6 and TRBJ2-5, reads DAGVTQSPTHLIKTRGQQVTLRCSPKSGHDTVSWYQQALGQGPQFIFQYYEEEERQRGNFPDRFSGHQFPNYSSELNVNALLLGDSALYLCASSSYPGTSGGETQYFGPGTRLLVL.

This clonotype was seen ten or more times. This CDR3 reads CASESGARGSYNEQFF. DNA of the CDR3: TGTGCCAGCGAATCGGGGGCGCGGGGCTCCTACAATGAGCAGTTCTTC. This chain joins TRBV6-1 and TRBJ2-1; D is tentatively TRBD1 or TRBD2 (6 bases each). Germline V gene data show CDR1 as MNHNS and CDR2 as SASEGT. CDR3 size: 16 residues. The V gene lost 8 bases and the J gene lost 0 bases, with 17 bases spanning the gap.

This clonotype was counted once. The chain carries TRBV30 and TRBJ1-1; 8 bases align to TRBD1. V lost 5 bases and J lost 4; bases outside the gene matches: 6. The CDR3 has 13 residues. CDR1 is GTSNPN and CDR2 is SVGIG in the germline V gene (reference sequence). The CDR3 region is CAWHRGRGTEAFF. The CDR3, as DNA: TGTGCCTGGCACAGGGGGAGGGGCACTGAAGCTTTCTTT.

For this clonotype: At one boundary the junction diverges from the germline segment, which might be a read error. The V gene is TRBV18, the J gene TRBJ1-1; maybe TRBD1 (5 bases). Germline CDR1 KGHSH, CDR2 LQKENI. The CDR3 has 14 amino acids. The CDR3 here is CASSSPGRSTETFF. The CDR3 DNA reads TGTGCCAGCTCATCTCCGGGACGAAGCACTGAAACTTTCTTT.

This clonotype was recorded many times. The chain links TRBV7-9 to TRBJ2-5; D perhaps matches TRBD1 (6 bases). The V gene lost 1 base and the J gene lost 5 bases, with 11 bases spanning the gap. The CDR3 sequence is 14 residues long. Germline values: CDR1 SEHNR, CDR2 FQNEAQ (reference sequence). CDR3 DNA sequence: TGTGCCAGCAGCTTAGACAGGGAAATGGAGACCCAGTACTTC. Amino acids: CASSLDREMETQYF.

There are many counts of this clonotype. The rearrangement uses TRBV4-3 and TRBJ2-1; 12 nucleotides match TRBD2. Germline CDR1 and CDR2: LGHNA and YSLEER. The CDR3 has 14 amino acids. V was clipped by 0 bases and J by 15 bases; unmatched bases: 6. The CDR3 DNA follows: TGCGCCAGCAGCCAAGATGGACTAGCGGGGAAAATGTTCTTC. Protein: CASSQDGLAGKMFF.

This clonotype has ten or more counts. The chain uses TRBV20-1 and TRBJ2-5, with D possibly being TRBD1 or TRBD2 (5 bases each). CDR3 length equals 14 residues. CDR1 and CDR2 (germline): DFQATT, SNEGSKA (reference sequence). V was clipped by 5 bases and J by 0 bases, with 13 bases between them. The CDR3 here is CSAGHGANQETQYF. CDR3 coding DNA: TGCAGTGCTGGTCACGGGGCCAACCAAGAGACCCAGTACTTC.

This clonotype has at least ten counts. The gene calls are TRBV12-3 or TRBV12-4 and TRBJ2-1, with D possibly TRBD2 on 5 matching bases. The CDR3 loop spans 16 amino acids. With 4 bases removed from V and 0 bases from J, the gap between germline ends came to 13 bases. The CDR3 region is CASSSIVGGSYNEQFF. The CDR3, as DNA: TGTGCCAGCAGTTCCATCGTAGGAGGCTCCTACAATGAGCAGTTCTTC.

This clonotype is classed as medium-sized. The chain combines TRBV24-1 with TRBJ1-2; a possible D gene is TRBD1 (5 bases). CDR3 size: 12 residues. Trimming pared 7 bases from V and 7 bases from J, leaving 12 bases between. Germline CDR1 is KGHDR and CDR2 is SFDVKD. The CDR3 coding sequence is TGTGCCACCAGCGCTGAGGGACGTGGCTACACCTTC. Encoded protein: CATSAEGRGYTF.

This clonotype was recorded at least ten times. For the CDR3, the DNA is TGTGCCAGCAGCTCAGCGCCCCGACTAGCGGGGGCCACAGATACGCAGTATTTT. It encodes CASSSAPRLAGATDTQYF. The gene calls are TRBV7-9 and TRBJ2-3, with TRBD2 matching 12 bases. This CDR3 spans 18 amino acids. Germline V gene data show CDR1 as SEHNR and CDR2 as FQNEAQ (reference sequence). With 4 bases clipped from V and 2 bases from J, the junction kept 10 bases outside the gene matches.

Ten or more counts support this clonotype. V usage is TRBV27 and J usage is TRBJ1-6; D unresolved. Looked up from germline, CDR1 is MNHEY and CDR2 is SMNVEV (reference sequence). This CDR3 has 14 residues. The germline V and J ends were trimmed by 6 bases and 7 bases, with 13 bases remaining between them. The CDR3 sequence: CASRPLRFNSPLHF. The CDR3 coding sequence is TGTGCCAGCAGACCATTACGGTTCAATTCACCCCTCCACTTT.

Judged by abundance, this clonotype is medium-sized. This chain links TRBV20-1 with TRBJ1-2; D perhaps matches TRBD1 (5 bases). Trimming took 3 bases from V and 2 from J, leaving 7 bases between them. The V gene's germline CDR1 is DFQATT and CDR2 SNEGSKA (reference sequence). The CDR3 length is 12 residues. Here the CDR3 DNA reads TGCAGTGCTAGGCCAGGGAACTATGGCTACACCTTC. Residues: CSARPGNYGYTF.

The V and J genes are TRBV15 and TRBJ2-7, with D possibly TRBD2 on 5 matching bases. Trimming removed 5 bases from V and 5 bases from J, with 19 bases in between. The germline gives CDR1 LNHNV, CDR2 YYDKDF (reference sequence). This CDR3 is 15 amino acids long. CDR3 sequence reads: CATSVLDGAADEQYF. The CDR3, as DNA: TGTGCCACCAGCGTACTGGACGGCGCAGCGGACGAGCAGTACTTC.

This clonotype was detected ten times or more. V usage is TRBV6-4 and J usage is TRBJ1-4; the match to TRBD1 covers 7 bases. The CDR3 is 14 amino acids. After removal of 7 bases from V and 5 bases from J, the junction contained 7 bases not matched to a gene. CDR1 MRHNA and CDR2 SNTAGT come from the germline V gene. CDR3 loop: CASIQGGPNEKLFF. CDR3 DNA sequence: TGTGCCAGCATCCAGGGGGGCCCAAATGAAAAACTGTTTTTT.

This sequence joins TRBV2 and TRBJ2-7; 8 bases match TRBD1. The CDR3 totals 13 residues. V shed 7 bases and J 2 bases; nucleotides not matched to a gene: 4. Germline assignment: CDR1 SNHLY and CDR2 FYNNEI. The CDR3 sequence: CASKYRGTYEQYF. The CDR3 DNA sequence: TGTGCCAGCAAATACAGGGGGACCTACGAGCAGTACTTC.

The CDR3 loop is CASSYSCSTDTQYF. CDR3 in DNA: TGTGCCAGCAGTTACTCGTGCAGCACAGATACGCAGTACTTC. The V gene is TRBV6-6, the J gene TRBJ2-5; D uncertain. Looked up from germline, CDR1 is MNHNY and CDR2 is SVGAGI (reference sequence). CDR3 size: 14 residues. V lost 0 bases and J 11 bases, leaving 16 bases between the germline ends.

This clonotype was observed a single time. This chain links TRBV15 with TRBJ2-3; 7 bases are a match to TRBD1. The CDR3 covers 14 residues. Germline CDR1 LNHNV, CDR2 YYDKDF (reference sequence). V dropped 4 bases and J dropped 2; count of bases not matched to a gene: 3. The CDR3 bases are TGTGCCACCAGCAAGGGGGCTGTCACAGATACGCAGTATTTT. It yields the protein CATSKGAVTDTQYF.

In its sample, this clonotype was seen many times. The chain is built from TRBV27 and TRBJ1-2; 8 bases agree with TRBD1. The ends lost 2 bases at V and 8 bases at J; junction bases unmatched: 4. The CDR3 is 13 amino acids. Germline loops: CDR1 MNHEY, CDR2 SMNVEV (reference sequence). The CDR3 DNA reads as TGTGCCAGCAGTTTAATACAGGGGGGCGGCTACACCTTC. It translates to CASSLIQGGGYTF.

The chain is built from TRBV5-1 and TRBJ1-1, with D possibly being TRBD1 (5 bases). The CDR3 spans 14 residues. Germline CDR1 is SGHRS and CDR2 is YFSETQ. Trimming took 4 bases from V and 1 from J, leaving 11 bases between them. CDR3 nucleotides: TGCGCCAGCAGCGACGGGGCGGGGAACACTGAAGCTTTCTTT. This encodes CASSDGAGNTEAFF.

This clonotype was seen many times. This may arise from a read error, as a much more abundant clone is one base away. The chain links TRBV12-5 to TRBJ2-7; D uncertain. The CDR3 spans 13 residues. Germline CDR1 LGHNT, CDR2 FRNRAP. CDR3 sequence: CASGLVPGYERYF. CDR3 DNA: TGTGCTAGTGGTTTGGTACCAGGTTACGAGCGGTACTTC.

V usage is TRBV19 and J usage is TRBJ1-1, with D maybe TRBD1 (5 bases). The ends were cut back, 2 bases at V and 6 bases at J, with 16 bases in the middle. CDR3 length: 15 residues. Per the germline V gene, CDR1 is LNHDA and CDR2 is SQIVND (reference sequence). For the CDR3, the DNA is TGTGCCAGTAGTATATGGCCAGGGCGAGCCTCTGAAGCTTTCTTT. This sequence encodes CASSIWPGRASEAFF.

This clonotype was recorded a few times. The chain combines TRBV10-3 with TRBJ2-5, with 9 positions matching TRBD1. The length of the CDR3 is 14 residues. J gave up 3 bases and V 4 bases, and 3 bases lay outside the gene matches. CDR1 and CDR2 (germline): ENHRY, SYGVKD. This CDR3 reads CAISGQGVEETQYF. The CDR3 coding sequence is TGTGCCATCAGTGGACAGGGGGTAGAAGAGACCCAGTACTTC.

This clonotype was counted at least ten times. The V and J genes are TRBV5-4 and TRBJ2-3; 9 bases agree with TRBD2. The ends lost 3 bases at V and 5 bases at J; junction bases unmatched: 7. CDR1 and CDR2 from the germline V gene are SGHNT and YYREEE (reference sequence). The CDR3 has 15 residues. CDR3 residues: CASSSGLARQDTQYF. Written as DNA, the CDR3 is TGTGCCAGCAGCTCCGGACTAGCGCGCCAAGATACGCAGTATTTT.

This clonotype has a handful of counts. One base away lies a much larger clone, so this may be a sequencing read error. V and J are TRBV28 and TRBJ2-7, with D perhaps TRBD1 (6 bases). Germline loops: CDR1 MDHEN, CDR2 SYDVKM. This CDR3 region has 14 residues. Trimming pared 2 bases from V and 2 bases from J, leaving 10 bases between. The CDR3 DNA reads as TGTGCCAGCAGTTTAACAGGGAGAGCCTACGAGCAGTACTTC. It yields the protein CASSLTGRAYEQYF.

This clonotype was detected ten times or more. This rearrangement joins TRBV5-4 to TRBJ2-3; D perhaps matches TRBD2 (6 bases). The V gene lost 0 bases and the J gene lost 0 bases, with 11 bases spanning the gap. Germline values: CDR1 SGHNT, CDR2 YYREEE (reference sequence). This CDR3 contains 16 residues. The CDR3 region is CASSLAGRGSTDTQYF. CDR3 nucleotides: TGTGCCAGCAGCTTGGCCGGGCGGGGTAGCACAGATACGCAGTATTTT.

This clonotype came up many times. The rearrangement joins TRBV5-6 to TRBJ2-3; TRBD1 is a possible D gene (7 bases). The CDR3 runs to 17 residues. V lost 4 bases and J 1 base, leaving 19 bases between the germline ends. Per germline, CDR1 SGHDT and CDR2 YYEEEE. CDR3 amino acids: CASSTGRGTGGTDTQYF. CDR3 bases: TGTGCCAGCAGCACAGGGCGGGGTACAGGGGGCACAGATACGCAGTATTTT. Filled out from reference TRBV5-6 and TRBJ2-3, the complete variable domain reads DAGVTQSPTHLIKTRGQQVTLRCSPKSGHDTVSWYQQALGQGPQFIFQYYEEEERQRGNFPDRFSGHQFPNYSSELNVNALLLGDSALYLCASSTGRGTGGTDTQYFGPGTRLTVL.

J is TRBJ2-6 and V is TRBV7-6; the D is unclear. V shed 0 bases and J shed 0 bases, with 6 bases lying between them. CDR1 is SGHVS, CDR2 FNYEAQ, per germline. The CDR3 totals 16 residues. CDR3 residues: CASSLASASGANVLTF. The CDR3 DNA follows: TGTGCCAGCAGCTTAGCCAGCGCCTCTGGGGCCAACGTCCTGACTTTC.